There are many counts of the clone carrying this T cell receptor beta chain. Its antigen is unidentified. The authors ran a second PCR of about 6 to 11 cycles using a sample-barcoded 5' primer and a J-beta primer mix. TCRdb called the 5' RACE reads again in MiXCR, with one record for every CDR3 protein. This table holds about 650,000 distinct CDR3 sequences, roughly 32% found once. The data stem from a study of blood T cells in healthy people across ages. The CDR3 is made up of 15 amino acids. The V gene's germline CDR1 is SQVTM and CDR2 ANQGSEA. V lost 1 base and J 6 bases, leaving 16 bases between the germline ends. Overall study results and limits: A conclusive naive versus antigen-experienced comparison was prevented by the unsorted PBMCs. Both naive CD4+ cell counts and diversity were greater in long-lived donors than in aged donors.

Those donating, healthy Caucasian individuals from Russia, were aged roughly 6 to 100. This chain connects TRBV29-1 to TRBJ2-1; weak D call: TRBD1 (6 bases). This clonotype was obtained from a woman over 75 in good health. The sequencing input was blood. The CDR3 coding sequence is TGCAGCGTTGAAGTACAGGGAACCTTAATCAATGAGCAGTTCTTC. Amino acids: CSVEVQGTLINEQFF.